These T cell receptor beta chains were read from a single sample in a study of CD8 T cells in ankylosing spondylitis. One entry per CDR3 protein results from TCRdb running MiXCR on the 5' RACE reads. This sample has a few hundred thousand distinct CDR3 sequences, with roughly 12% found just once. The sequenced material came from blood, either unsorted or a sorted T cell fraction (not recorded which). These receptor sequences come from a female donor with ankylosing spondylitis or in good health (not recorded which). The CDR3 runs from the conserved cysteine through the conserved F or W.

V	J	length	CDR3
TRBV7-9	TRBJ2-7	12	CASSLNFAEQYF
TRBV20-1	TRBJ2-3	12	CSAYRGTDTQYF
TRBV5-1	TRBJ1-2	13	CASSLNRNYGYTF
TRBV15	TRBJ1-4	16	CATSKNPWDPGEKLFF
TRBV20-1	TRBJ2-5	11	CSATEQETQYF
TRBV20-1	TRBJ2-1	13	CSARTLSYNEQFF
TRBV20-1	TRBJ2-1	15	CSARVFGRNYNEQFF
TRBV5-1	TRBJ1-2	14	CASSLRQGGNGYTF
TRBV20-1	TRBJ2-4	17	CSARDWSAFVAKNIQYF
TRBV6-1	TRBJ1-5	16	CATTGRGNRYNQPQHF
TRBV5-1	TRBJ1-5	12	CASRRPNQPQHF
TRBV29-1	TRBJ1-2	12	CSVDGGNYGYTF
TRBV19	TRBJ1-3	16	CASSRTGANSGNTIYF
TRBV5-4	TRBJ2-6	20	CASSLIYGDRASSGANVLTF
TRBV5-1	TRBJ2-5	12	CASSLTPETQYF
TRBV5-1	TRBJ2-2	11	CASSLNRELFF
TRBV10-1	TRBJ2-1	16	CASSLGTSGGYNEQFF
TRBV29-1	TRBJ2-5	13	CSVRDSLGETQYF
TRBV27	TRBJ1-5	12	CASSLYGQPQHF
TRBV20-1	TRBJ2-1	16	CSALDGRPSSYNEQFF
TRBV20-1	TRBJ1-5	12	CSGRPPGLPQHF
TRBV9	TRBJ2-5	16	CASSALQGLAGETQYF
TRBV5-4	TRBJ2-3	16	CASSLEAGRGTDTQYF
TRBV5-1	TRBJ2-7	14	CASSSARQVYEQYF
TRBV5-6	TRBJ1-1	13	CASSWGVGTEAFF
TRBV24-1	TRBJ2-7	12	CATSASGYEQYF
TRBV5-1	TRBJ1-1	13	CASSLRGRTEAFF
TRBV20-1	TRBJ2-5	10	CSATLETQYF
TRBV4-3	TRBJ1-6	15	CASSQEVTGEYALHF
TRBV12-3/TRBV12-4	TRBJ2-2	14	CASSTPPNTGELFF
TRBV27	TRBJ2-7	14	CASRPTGGPYEQYF
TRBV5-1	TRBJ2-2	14	CASRTGLNTGELFF
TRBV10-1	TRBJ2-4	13	CASSESGRNIQYF
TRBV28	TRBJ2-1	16	CASRTLGTGPYNEQFF
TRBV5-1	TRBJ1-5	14	CASSEEPQGQPQHF
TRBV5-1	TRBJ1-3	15	CASSPAGTSGNTIYF
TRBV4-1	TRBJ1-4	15	CSSSQAGFPNEKLFF
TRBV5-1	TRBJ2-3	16	CASSSVLAGGSGTQYF
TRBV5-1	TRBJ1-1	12	CASRPEAGEAFF
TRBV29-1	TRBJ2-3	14	CSVDGRWSTDTQYF